Below, 30 T cell receptor beta chains from the same sample are listed, as sequenced in a study of T cells in Graves' hyperthyroidism and ophthalmopathy. The investigators amplified TCR beta CDR3 regions from RNA transcripts. A first-round RT-PCR of the TCR CDR3 used the HTBI primer set. One entry per CDR3 protein, called by TCRdb with MiXCR from the multiplex PCR reads. The data show about 580,000 distinct CDR3 sequences, around 14% seen once. The sample comprised blood. The source of these receptors is a woman in her twenties or thirties with Graves' hyperthyroidism that later progressed to Graves' ophthalmopathy.

This clonotype was detected many times. The rearrangement uses TRBV3-1 and TRBJ1-1; D possibly corresponds to TRBD1 (6 bases). The V end lost 0 bases, the J end lost 2 bases, and 13 bases lay between the germline ends. The CDR3 sequence is 16 residues long. CDR1 is LGHDT, CDR2 YNNKEL, per germline (reference sequence). The DNA of the CDR3 is TGTGCCAGCAGCCAAGATGGTCGGGGGCCCAACACTGAAGCTTTCTTT. Translated: CASSQDGRGPNTEAFF.

The rearrangement links TRBV5-5 to TRBJ1-5; 8 nucleotides line up with TRBD1. CDR1 SGHKS and CDR2 YYEKEE come from the germline V gene (reference sequence). The V and J ends lost 3 bases and 3 bases, in that order; junction bases with no gene match: 8. The CDR3 is 16 residues long. DNA of the CDR3: TGTGCCAGCAGCTCCGGACAGGGCGGTCCCAATCAGCCCCAGCATTTT. Amino acid sequence: CASSSGQGGPNQPQHF.

This clonotype has ten or more counts. This chain links TRBV6-2 or TRBV6-3 with TRBJ1-5, with 10 positions matching TRBD1. This CDR3 is built from 14 residues. The J segment lost 6 bases and the V segment lost 7 bases, leaving 6 bases of the junction unmatched. The germline gives CDR1 MNHEY, CDR2 SVGEGT. The DNA for the CDR3 is TGTGCCAGCACCACCGGACAGGGGGGTCAGCCCCAGCATTTT. It is translated as CASTTGQGGQPQHF.

The chain recombines TRBV24-1 with TRBJ2-1; D might be TRBD2 (6 bases). The CDR3 totals 16 residues. Germline V gene sequence: CDR1 KGHDR, CDR2 SFDVKD. The germline V and J ends were trimmed by 2 bases and 8 bases, with 18 bases remaining between them. The CDR3, as DNA: TGTGCCACCAGTGATTCGGTGGGGGGAAAGCTCGATGAGCAGTTCTTC. Protein product: CATSDSVGGKLDEQFF.

This clonotype was recorded many times. The rearrangement joins TRBV7-3 to TRBJ1-1; a weak D match, TRBD1 (5 bases). Germline CDR1 reads SGHTA; CDR2 reads FQGTGA. V was cut by 2 bases and J by 0 bases, with 13 bases left in between. The CDR3 has 16 amino acids. The DNA of the CDR3 is TGTGCCAGCAGCTTATCCTCTGGGGCTATGAACACTGAAGCTTTCTTT. It is translated as CASSLSSGAMNTEAFF. Complete variable domain (other parts from reference TRBV7-3 and TRBJ1-1): GAGVSQTPSNKVTEKGKYVELRCDPISGHTALYWYRQSLGQGPEFLIYFQGTGAADDSGLPNDRFFAVRPEGSVSTLKIQRTERGDSAVYLCASSLSSGAMNTEAFFGQGTRLTVV.

Ten or more counts support this clonotype. This chain joins TRBV7-2 and TRBJ2-1; D is undetermined. Deletions cut 0 bases from V and 6 bases from J, with 6 bases between. This CDR3 region has 13 residues. Germline V gene data show CDR1 as SGHTA and CDR2 as FQGNSA. CDR3 sequence (DNA): TGTGCCAGCAGCTTAGCGCAGTCCAATGAGCAGTTCTTC. It yields the protein CASSLAQSNEQFF.

Many counts were recorded for this clonotype. The chain carries TRBV28 and TRBJ2-3, with TRBD2 identical over 7 bases. J was trimmed by 5 bases and V by 3 bases; bases with no gene match: 5. The CDR3 runs 14 residues. Germline V gives CDR1 MDHEN, CDR2 SYDVKM. The CDR3 DNA is TGTGCCAGCAGTTTCGGGGGGACCGGAGATACGCAGTATTTT. As protein: CASSFGGTGDTQYF.

A few counts support this clonotype. The chain uses TRBV14 and TRBJ1-2; no clear D. Germline V gives CDR1 SGHDN, CDR2 FVKESK. The CDR3 extends over 15 amino acids. Trimming shortened V by 2 bases and J by 4 bases, and 14 bases separated the two germline ends. CDR3 nucleotides: TGTGCCAGCAGCCAATTAGTGGAGGCCTCCTATGGCTACACCTTC. Its translation is CASSQLVEASYGYTF. Variable domain in full (rest from reference TRBV14 and TRBJ1-2): EAGVTQFPSHSVIEKGQTVTLRCDPISGHDNLYWYRRVMGKEIKFLLHFVKESKQDESGMPNNRFLAERTGGTYSTLKVQPAELEDSGVYFCASSQLVEASYGYTFGSGTRLTVV.

Comments on this clonotype: This sequence may be a read error, since a much larger clone differs from it by one base. It is likely a read error, because the conserved phenylalanine at the end of the CDR3 is missing. The rearrangement joins TRBV4-1 to TRBJ1-1; weak D call: TRBD1 (6 bases). The CDR3 loop spans 14 amino acids. V lost 0 bases and J 7 bases, leaving 12 bases between the germline ends. Germline V lookup: CDR1 MGHRA, CDR2 YSYEKL. The CDR3 here is CASSQDYYRVEAFL. DNA of the CDR3: TGCGCCAGCAGCCAAGATTACTACAGGGTTGAAGCTTTCCTT.

The chain employs TRBV24-1 and TRBJ2-3, with D tentatively TRBD1 or TRBD2 (5 bases each). This CDR3 spans 12 amino acids. Germline V gene sequence: CDR1 KGHDR, CDR2 SFDVKD. Trimming cost V 5 bases and J 4 bases, with 6 bases left between them. CDR3 residues: CATSGGSDTQYF. CDR3 nucleotides: TGTGCCACCAGTGGGGGGTCAGATACGCAGTATTTT.

This clonotype was observed at least ten times. The chain is built from TRBV30 and TRBJ1-2; the D is unclear. Germline CDR1 GTSNPN, CDR2 SVGIG (reference sequence). Trimming took 2 bases from V and 5 from J, leaving 9 bases between them. This CDR3 has 12 residues. This chain's CDR3 is CAWSRSFYGYTF. The CDR3 nucleotides read TGTGCCTGGAGTAGGTCCTTTTATGGCTACACCTTC.

This clonotype was detected many times. The V gene is TRBV6-1, the J gene TRBJ1-2; D not certain. The CDR3 is 14 residues long. V lost 5 bases, J lost 8 bases, and 18 bases lay in between. In germline, CDR1 is MNHNS, CDR2 SASEGT. CDR3 DNA sequence: TGTGCCAGCAGTTACGCGGCAGGAGCGGAGGGCTACACCTTC. Its protein product is CASSYAAGAEGYTF.

The chain employs TRBV27 and TRBJ2-7, with 11 bases lining up with TRBD1. There are 15 residues in the CDR3. Germline V gene lookup returns CDR1 MNHEY and CDR2 SMNVEV (reference sequence). J was trimmed by 6 bases and V by 6 bases; bases with no gene match: 10. CDR3 region: CASRLGTGGPIEQYF. The CDR3 DNA is TGTGCCAGCAGACTTGGGACAGGGGGGCCCATCGAGCAGTACTTC.

There are many counts of this clonotype. The chain has TRBV27 and TRBJ1-5; D call uncertain. V lost 2 bases and J lost 6, with 11 bases in between. Germline V lookup: CDR1 MNHEY, CDR2 SMNVEV (reference sequence). CDR3 length: 14 residues. The CDR3 region has the DNA TGTGCCAGCAGTTTAGACGACAAGAGTCAGCCCCAGCATTTT. This translates into CASSLDDKSQPQHF.

This clonotype was seen a handful of times. The rearrangement uses TRBV19 and TRBJ2-4, with a weak D call TRBD1 (5 bases). With 1 base removed from V and 0 bases from J, the gap between germline ends came to 7 bases. The germline V gene encodes CDR1 LNHDA and CDR2 SQIVND (reference sequence). The CDR3 covers 15 residues. CDR3 in amino acids: CASSIAGLAKNIQYF. The DNA for the CDR3 is TGTGCCAGTAGTATAGCAGGGCTAGCCAAAAACATTCAGTACTTC.

The V gene is TRBV6-5, the J gene TRBJ1-5; possibly TRBD1 for D (5 bases). Trimming shortened V by 0 bases and J by 0 bases, and 30 bases separated the two germline ends. Germline lookup yields CDR1 MNHEY and CDR2 SVGAGI. The CDR3 totals 23 residues. CDR3 in DNA: TGTGCCAGCAGTTACTCGAGAGGGGATGTGGAGGGGACCGCCTTATATAGCAATCAGCCCCAGCATTTT. Its protein product is CASSYSRGDVEGTALYSNQPQHF.

This chain uses TRBV5-1 with TRBJ1-5; D might be TRBD1 (5 bases). Germline CDR1 SGHRS, CDR2 YFSETQ. The CDR3 runs to 16 residues. Trimming left V 0 bases short and J 2 bases short, with 12 bases between. The CDR3 nucleotides read TGCGCCAGCAGCTTGGGATCGGGGCCGGGCAATCAGCCCCAGCATTTT. Translating gives CASSLGSGPGNQPQHF.

This clonotype appeared many times. The chain links TRBV10-3 to TRBJ2-1; 7 positions agree with TRBD2. Trimming removed 4 bases from V and 5 bases from J; junction bases left unmatched: 8. This CDR3 comprises 15 residues. Per the germline V gene, CDR1 is ENHRY and CDR2 is SYGVKD. This chain's CDR3 is CAISATTSRHNEQFF. The CDR3 DNA reads as TGTGCCATCAGTGCGACGACTAGCAGACACAATGAGCAGTTCTTC.

This clonotype has just a few counts. The rearrangement joins TRBV30 to TRBJ2-5, with TRBD1 as a possible D gene (5 bases). Trimming pared 3 bases from V and 5 bases from J, leaving 13 bases between. From germline, CDR1 is GTSNPN and CDR2 SVGIG (reference sequence). The CDR3 covers 13 residues. In nucleotides, the CDR3 is TGTGCCTGGAGCCCCAGACAGCTGGAGACCCAGTACTTC. Translation: CAWSPRQLETQYF. Variable domain in full (rest from reference TRBV30 and TRBJ2-5): SQTIHQWPATLVQPVGSPLSLECTVEGTSNPNLYWYRQAAGRGLQLLFYSVGIGQISSEVPQNLSASRPQDRQFILSSKKLLLSDSGFYLCAWSPRQLETQYFGPGTRLLVL.

This clonotype was observed a handful of times. The V and J genes are TRBV10-3 and TRBJ2-3; D is ambiguous. The CDR3 contains 12 residues. The germline V and J ends were trimmed by 7 bases and 2 bases, with 7 bases remaining between them. The germline CDR1 and CDR2 sequences are ENHRY and SYGVKD. CDR3 sequence: CAIMGITDTQYF. CDR3 sequence (DNA): TGTGCCATCATGGGTATCACAGATACGCAGTATTTT.

This clonotype was recorded a few times. The rearrangement links TRBV19 to TRBJ2-7; 13 bases map to TRBD2. The V gene's germline CDR1 is LNHDA and CDR2 SQIVND (reference sequence). Trimming took 5 bases from V and 5 from J; bases not matched to a gene: 6. The CDR3 is made up of 15 amino acids. Here the CDR3 reads CASSLLAGGPHEQYF. CDR3 DNA sequence: TGTGCCAGTAGTCTACTAGCGGGAGGGCCCCACGAGCAGTACTTC.

The rearrangement links TRBV6-9 to TRBJ2-7; tentatively, D is TRBD1 or TRBD2 (7 bases each). Germline V gene data show CDR1 as MNHGY and CDR2 as SVAAGI. The CDR3 is 17 residues long. V was trimmed by 3 bases and J by 4 bases, leaving 22 bases between them. For the CDR3, the DNA is TGTGCCAGCAGTTACGGCAGGGGGGGTGCACTTGTTTACGAGCAGTACTTC. This sequence encodes CASSYGRGGALVYEQYF.

Many counts were recorded for this clonotype. The rearrangement joins TRBV11-3 to TRBJ1-4; TRBD1 might be the D (6 bases). V lost 2 bases and J 6 bases, leaving 19 bases between the germline ends. The CDR3 has 17 amino acids. The germline CDR1 and CDR2 sequences are SGHNT and YENEEA. CDR3 region: CASSLIYTRTEDEKLFF. The CDR3 DNA is TGTGCCAGCAGCTTAATTTATACTCGGACAGAGGATGAAAAACTGTTTTTT.

V gene TRBV6-1 combines with J gene TRBJ2-7; a weak D match, TRBD2 (6 bases). The CDR3 has 16 amino acids. In germline, CDR1 is MNHNS, CDR2 SASEGT. Trimming stripped 3 bases from V and 1 base from J, with 16 bases between. CDR3 sequence reads: CASSESSGDSSYEQYF. In nucleotides, the CDR3 is TGTGCCAGCAGTGAGAGCTCGGGGGATAGTTCCTACGAGCAGTACTTC.

This chain uses TRBV2 with TRBJ2-7, with 7 bases identical to TRBD1. Germline trimming cut 3 bases from V and 5 bases from J; bases unmatched to any gene: 4. Germline CDR1 reads SNHLY; CDR2 reads FYNNEI. This CDR3 has 13 amino acids. CDR3 sequence: CASSETGRDEQYF. CDR3 nucleotide sequence: TGTGCCAGCAGTGAGACAGGGCGAGACGAGCAGTACTTC.

In the case of this clonotype: This could be a read error, since a much larger clone is one nucleotide away. This sequence joins TRBV18 and TRBJ2-7; D uncertain. Germline CDR1 is KGHSH and CDR2 is LQKENI. The CDR3 runs 14 residues. The CDR3 loop is CAGSPPTLTYEQYF. CDR3 DNA: TGTGCCGGCTCACCACCGACATTAACCTACGAGCAGTACTTC.

This clonotype was counted only a few times. J is TRBJ2-5 and V is TRBV20-1, with D possibly being TRBD1 or TRBD2 (5 bases each). The CDR3 covers 15 residues. V lost 3 bases, J lost 5 bases, and 19 bases lay in between. Germline V lookup: CDR1 DFQATT, CDR2 SNEGSKA (reference sequence). The CDR3 spells CSASEPSRESETQYF. CDR3 in DNA: TGCAGTGCTAGCGAGCCCAGCAGGGAGTCTGAGACCCAGTACTTC.

Ten or more counts support this clonotype. The chain joins TRBV3-1 to TRBJ2-7, with D tentatively TRBD1 (5 bases). The V gene's germline CDR1 is LGHDT and CDR2 YNNKEL (reference sequence). The V end was cut by 11 bases, the J end by 0 bases, with 11 bases between. This CDR3 region has 12 residues. This chain's CDR3 is CAHSRGSYEQYF. DNA of the CDR3: TGTGCCCACTCAAGGGGCTCCTACGAGCAGTACTTC.

This clonotype was found many times. The chain has TRBV3-1 and TRBJ2-7; D not resolved. Germline V gene data show CDR1 as LGHDT and CDR2 as YNNKEL (reference sequence). This CDR3 contains 12 residues. V gave up 2 bases and J gave up 4 bases, with 6 bases separating them. CDR3 residues: CASSQSEYEQYF. The DNA for the CDR3 is TGTGCCAGCAGCCAATCCGAGTACGAGCAGTACTTC.

The chain joins TRBV6-5 to TRBJ2-5; 9 bases fit TRBD2. The junction had 8 bases not matched to a gene; V was cut back by 6 bases and J by 3 bases. The CDR3 sequence is 15 residues long. The germline V gene encodes CDR1 MNHEY and CDR2 SVGAGI. CDR3 sequence reads: CASSPRVAGEETQYF. CDR3 DNA sequence: TGTGCCAGCAGCCCCCGGGTAGCGGGAGAAGAGACCCAGTACTTC.